This T cell receptor (beta chain) emerged from a study of shared clonotypes between healthy human individuals. As processed by the authors: Because ImmunoSEQ provided only junction sequences with no quality scores, the filtering differed. The repertoire was sequenced with immunoSEQ multiplex PCR; TCRdb's copy has only in-frame clones and lacks some. That table furnishes V, J and clone size, whereas the DNA furnished D and trimming. The sample gives about 2 million clones, about 95% of which show up once; under 0.15% is in the top ten. A split of CD4+ cells into CD45RA+ naive and CD45RA-negative memory subsets was performed. CDR3 length: 13 amino acids. Per germline, CDR1 GTSNPN and CDR2 SVGIG (reference sequence). V was cut by 3 bases and J by 7 bases, with 12 bases left in between.

The gene calls are TRBV30 and TRBJ1-4; a weak D match, TRBD1 (5 bases). The specimen was naive CD4+ T cells sorted from blood. Specified subset: CD45RA+ positively selected. The sequence was collected from a man between 18 and 35 years old in good health. CDR3 amino acids: CAWRTGGGEKLFF. The DNA of the CDR3 is TGTGCCTGGAGGACGGGGGGAGGTGAAAAACTGTTTTTT.